A single sample is the source of the 32 T cell receptor beta chains below, sequenced in a study of T cells in Graves' hyperthyroidism and ophthalmopathy. Amplification targeted TCR beta CDR3 regions from RNA transcripts. Primed by the HTBI set, a first-round RT-PCR was run on the TCR CDR3. TCRdb re-called the multiplex PCR reads with MiXCR, one entry per CDR3 protein. The repertoire holds 480,000 or so distinct CDR3 sequences, with approximately 49% as singletons. The sequencing input was peripheral blood or thyroid tissue (not recorded which). These receptors were collected from an adult woman with Graves' disease, either hyperthyroidism or ophthalmopathy (not recorded which).

This clonotype was seen many times. The V and J genes are TRBV5-4 and TRBJ1-5, with D unclear. Trimming pared 0 bases from V and 5 bases from J, leaving 6 bases between. This CDR3 is 13 amino acids long. Germline V CDR1 and CDR2: SGHNT, YYREEE (reference sequence). The DNA of the CDR3 is TGTGCCAGCAGCTTGGACGGGGATCAGCCCCAGCATTTT. Translating gives CASSLDGDQPQHF.

The DNA of the CDR3 is TGTGCCAGCAGTTACGACAGGGGGCGCGGCTACACCTTC. Its translation: CASSYDRGRGYTF. This rearrangement joins TRBV6-7 to TRBJ1-2; 10 bases align to TRBD1. Being an ORF, TRBV6-7 has a function that is uncertain. The junction had 2 bases not matched to a gene; V was cut back by 2 bases and J by 8 bases. The CDR3 loop spans 13 amino acids.

This clonotype was detected once. This chain uses TRBV7-2 with TRBJ2-7; D gene uncertain. The CDR3 sequence is 13 residues long. V was cut by 5 bases and J by 2 bases, with 10 bases left in between. The germline CDR1 and CDR2 sequences are SGHTA and FQGNSA. The CDR3 is CASSKVGAYEQYF. As DNA, the CDR3 is TGTGCCAGCAGCAAGGTCGGAGCCTACGAGCAGTACTTC.

Regarding this clonotype: A much larger clone differs from this one at a single base, so this may be a read error. The chain recombines TRBV14 with TRBJ2-5, with 7 positions matching TRBD2. The CDR3 spans 16 residues. Looked up from germline, CDR1 is SGHDN and CDR2 is FVKESK. The CDR3 DNA reads TGTGCCGGCAGCCAAGATCGGTTTAGCGGGCAAGAGACCCAGTACTTC. Translated: CAGSQDRFSGQETQYF.

This chain links TRBV11-2 with TRBJ2-7, with D uncertain. The CDR3 totals 15 residues. The ends were cut back, 5 bases at V and 4 bases at J, with 18 bases in the middle. CDR1 SGHAT and CDR2 FQNNGV come from the germline V gene. The CDR3 loop reads CASSPRSSRFYEQYF. Here the CDR3 DNA reads TGTGCCAGCAGCCCGAGATCCAGCCGTTTTTACGAGCAGTACTTC.

In its sample, this clonotype was seen many times. The chain has TRBV29-1 and TRBJ1-1; D uncertain. V was cut by 4 bases and J by 4 bases, with 10 bases left in between. The CDR3 consists of 12 residues. Germline CDR1 SQVTM, CDR2 ANQGSEA. The CDR3 DNA is TGCAGCGTTGCCGACACGATCACTGAAGCTTTCTTT. This encodes CSVADTITEAFF.

The V and J genes are TRBV2 and TRBJ2-7, with D perhaps TRBD1 or TRBD2 (5 bases each). This CDR3 is 12 amino acids long. V lost 9 bases, J lost 7 bases, and 16 bases lay in between. Germline loops: CDR1 SNHLY, CDR2 FYNNEI. The CDR3 here is CASRDGGGEQYF. The CDR3 nucleotides read TGTGCCAGTCGGGACGGAGGCGGGGAGCAGTACTTC.

This chain uses TRBV20-1 with TRBJ2-7; TRBD1 agrees at 10 bases. The trim removed 6 bases at V and 6 bases at J, leaving 8 bases unmatched. The CDR3 totals 13 residues. Germline V gives CDR1 DFQATT, CDR2 SNEGSKA (reference sequence). This CDR3 is CSAKDRGAGEQYF. CDR3 DNA: TGCAGTGCAAAGGACAGGGGGGCTGGCGAGCAGTACTTC.

V is TRBV18 and J is TRBJ2-5; D remains unclear. Deletions cut 3 bases from V and 2 bases from J, with 10 bases between. The CDR3 has 14 residues. CDR1 KGHSH and CDR2 LQKENI come from the germline V gene. CDR3 amino acids: CASSPLTVQETQYF. DNA for the CDR3: TGTGCCAGCTCACCCCTTACAGTACAAGAGACCCAGTACTTC.

This clonotype was recorded many times. The chain links TRBV29-1 to TRBJ2-5; 7 nucleotides agree with TRBD2. The CDR3 length is 12 residues. Germline V lookup: CDR1 SQVTM, CDR2 ANQGSEA. Losses at the gene ends were 5 bases for V and 5 bases for J; bases not matched to a gene: 5. The chain's CDR3 is CSVSTGGETQYF. The DNA for the CDR3 is TGCAGCGTTTCGACCGGGGGGGAGACCCAGTACTTC. The whole variable domain, filled in from reference TRBV29-1 and TRBJ2-5, reads SAVISQKPSRDICQRGTSLTIQCQVDSQVTMMFWYRQQPGQSLTLIATANQGSEATYESGFVIDKFPISRPNLTFSTLTVSNMSPEDSSIYLCSVSTGGETQYFGPGTRLLVL.

This clonotype was seen repeatedly, ten times or more. The chain combines TRBV20-1 with TRBJ1-5; TRBD1 aligns across 7 bases. The J segment lost 1 base and the V segment lost 5 bases, leaving 11 bases of the junction unmatched. Germline V CDR1 and CDR2: DFQATT, SNEGSKA (reference sequence). The CDR3 is 16 residues long. CDR3 nucleotide sequence: TGCAGTGCTCCACGGGGAGGGGGCGGCAGCAATCAGCCCCAGCATTTT. Translating gives CSAPRGGGGSNQPQHF.

This clonotype was detected a few times. The junction departs from the called germline gene at one end, perhaps through a read error. The chain employs TRBV7-8 and TRBJ1-4; D remains ambiguous. Germline V CDR1 and CDR2: SGHVS, FQNEAQ. This CDR3 contains 13 residues. CDR3 amino acids: CASRSQDNENLFF. CDR3 DNA sequence: TGTGCCAGCAGATCGCAGGATAATGAAAATCTGTTTTTT.

This clonotype was recorded a few times. The chain uses TRBV2 and TRBJ2-7, with a possible D match to TRBD1 (6 bases). Germline V gene sequence: CDR1 SNHLY, CDR2 FYNNEI. The ends were cut back, 7 bases at V and 1 base at J, with 14 bases in the middle. The CDR3 runs 14 residues. This CDR3 is CASTRVGTSYEQYF. The CDR3 bases are TGTGCCAGCACCAGAGTGGGGACATCCTACGAGCAGTACTTC. Filled out from reference TRBV2 and TRBJ2-7, the complete variable domain reads EPEVTQTPSHQVTQMGQEVILRCVPISNHLYFYWYRQILGQKVEFLVSFYNNEISEKSEIFDDQFSVERPDGSNFTLKIRSTKLEDSAMYFCASTRVGTSYEQYFGPGTRLTVT.

V is TRBV2 and J is TRBJ1-2, with D maybe TRBD1 (5 bases). The CDR3 has 13 residues. In germline, CDR1 is SNHLY, CDR2 FYNNEI. V dropped 7 bases and J dropped 6 bases, with 15 bases sitting between them. The CDR3 is CASNPPGTDGYTF. CDR3 DNA: TGTGCCAGCAACCCACCCGGGACCGATGGCTACACCTTC.

The chain joins TRBV20-1 to TRBJ1-6; 7 nucleotides agree with TRBD1. This CDR3 has 15 residues. Per germline, CDR1 DFQATT and CDR2 SNEGSKA (reference sequence). The V segment lost 4 bases and the J segment 0 bases; nucleotides outside the gene matches: 3. The CDR3 nucleotides are TGCAGTGCTACACAGGGGAGCTCCTATAATTCACCCCTCCACTTT. Its protein product is CSATQGSSYNSPLHF.

The J gene is TRBJ1-1, the V gene TRBV7-9; weak D call: TRBD1 (6 bases). V lost 7 bases to trimming and J lost 1 base, with 13 bases between them. CDR1 and CDR2 (germline): SEHNR, FQNEAQ (reference sequence). This CDR3 comprises 14 residues. This CDR3 reads CASTETGWNTEAFF. The DNA of the CDR3 is TGTGCCAGCACAGAGACAGGCTGGAACACTGAAGCTTTCTTT.

This chain uses TRBV7-2 with TRBJ2-7, with D possibly being TRBD1 or TRBD2 (6 bases each). This CDR3 spans 13 amino acids. Deletions cut 3 bases from V and 6 bases from J, with 12 bases between. Germline CDR1 and CDR2: SGHTA and FQGNSA. This CDR3 is CASSLAGHGEQYF. CDR3 coding DNA: TGTGCCAGCAGCTTGGCGGGACATGGCGAGCAGTACTTC.

The sample holds many counts of this clonotype. The chain couples TRBV20-1 to TRBJ1-5, with 9 nucleotides matching TRBD1. The CDR3 runs to 15 residues. Germline assignment: CDR1 DFQATT and CDR2 SNEGSKA (reference sequence). After removal of 2 bases from V and 3 bases from J, the junction contained 5 bases not matched to a gene. The CDR3, as DNA: TGCAGTGCTAGAAGGACAGGGGAGGCCAATCAGCCCCAGCATTTT. It yields the protein CSARRTGEANQPQHF.

This clonotype was found many times. CDR3 in DNA: TGCGCCAGCAGCTTGGACGGGTTCAGGGATGCCGAGCAGTACTTC. Protein sequence: CASSLDGFRDAEQYF. This chain connects TRBV5-1 to TRBJ2-7; D is possibly TRBD1 (5 bases). The germline V and J ends were trimmed by 0 bases and 6 bases, with 16 bases remaining between them. The CDR3 runs to 15 residues. Germline V gene sequence: CDR1 SGHRS, CDR2 YFSETQ.

The chain has TRBV7-3 and TRBJ2-7; D is ambiguous. With 5 bases removed from V and 3 bases from J, the gap between germline ends came to 14 bases. This CDR3 spans 14 amino acids. In germline, CDR1 is SGHTA, CDR2 FQGTGA. CDR3 DNA: TGTGCCAGCAGCGAGGCAAGCAAAGACTACGAGCAGTACTTC. This encodes CASSEASKDYEQYF.

This clonotype was picked up a small number of times. The chain couples TRBV7-8 to TRBJ2-7; 15 bases map to TRBD2. V was clipped by 4 bases and J by 9 bases; unmatched bases: 7. The CDR3 length is 15 residues. Germline CDR1 SGHVS, CDR2 FQNEAQ. In DNA form, the CDR3 reads TGTGCCAGCAGCTACAGAGGACTAGCGGGAGGGCGGCAGTACTTC. It encodes CASSYRGLAGGRQYF.

To note about this clonotype: One junction end disagrees with the germline gene, perhaps due to a read error. The chain has TRBV7-8 and TRBJ2-7; a possible D gene is TRBD1 (6 bases). The CDR3 has 13 residues. Germline CDR1 is SGHVS and CDR2 is FQNEAQ. The CDR3 reads CASSLVFRTAQYF. The CDR3 region has the DNA TGTGCCAGCAGCTTAGTATTTAGGACAGCGCAGTACTTT.

This clonotype was observed a few times. This chain uses TRBV7-2 with TRBJ2-3, with D possibly TRBD2 on 6 matching bases. V was trimmed by 5 bases and J by 2 bases, leaving 14 bases between them. CDR1 SGHTA and CDR2 FQGNSA come from the germline V gene. The CDR3 runs to 15 residues. CDR3 sequence (DNA): TGTGCCAGCAGCGTCCGGGACTCGTTCACAGATACGCAGTATTTT. Its translation is CASSVRDSFTDTQYF.

This CDR3 reads CASSESWAGELFF. CDR3 in DNA: TGTGCCAGCAGTGAATCCTGGGCCGGGGAGCTGTTTTTT. J is TRBJ2-2 and V is TRBV25-1, with D hard to call. The V and J ends lost 1 base and 6 bases respectively, with 6 bases between them. The CDR3 is made up of 13 amino acids. Germline V gene sequence: CDR1 MGHDK, CDR2 SYGVNS.

The genes are TRBV19 and TRBJ1-1, with D possibly matching TRBD1 (5 bases). V was trimmed by 6 bases and J by 0 bases, leaving 17 bases between them. The germline V gene encodes CDR1 LNHDA and CDR2 SQIVND (reference sequence). CDR3 size: 16 residues. CDR3 DNA: TGTGCCAGTAGAGCAAAGACGGGACCCATGAACACTGAAGCTTTCTTT. Its translation is CASRAKTGPMNTEAFF.

This clonotype came up many times. The J gene is TRBJ2-5, the V gene TRBV5-1; 8 bases align to TRBD1. The germline V gene encodes CDR1 SGHRS and CDR2 YFSETQ. V shed 1 base and J 7 bases; nucleotides not matched to a gene: 9. This CDR3 has 15 residues. CDR3 DNA sequence: TGCGCCAGCAGCTTGTCTAGGACAGGGATAGTGACCCAGTACTTC. Translating it yields CASSLSRTGIVTQYF.

This clonotype occurred many times. The chain has TRBV11-2 and TRBJ1-6, with D possibly TRBD1 on 5 matching bases. V was pared by 5 bases and J by 15 bases, with 23 bases between. The CDR3 has 15 residues. Germline CDR1 is SGHAT and CDR2 is FQNNGV. The CDR3 sequence is CASSNHRDAPEDLHF. CDR3 coding DNA: TGTGCCAGCAGCAACCACCGGGACGCCCCCGAGGACCTCCACTTT.

Concerning this clonotype itself: Since a much larger clone is just one base distant, this may be a read error. The rearrangement joins TRBV7-2 to TRBJ2-7; D remains unclear. Germline V lookup: CDR1 SGHTA, CDR2 FQGNSA. The CDR3 runs to 13 residues. CDR3 region: CASSLEHSSEQYF. The CDR3 DNA is TGTGCCAGCAGCTTGGAACACTCCTCCGAGCAGTACTTC.

This chain links TRBV3-1 with TRBJ2-7, with TRBD1 as a possible D gene (7 bases). The V end was cut by 5 bases, the J end by 6 bases, with 20 bases between. Germline CDR1 reads LGHDT; CDR2 reads YNNKEL (reference sequence). The CDR3 sequence is 15 residues long. CDR3 loop: CASSESGGQASEQYF. Here the CDR3 DNA reads TGTGCCAGCAGCGAGTCAGGGGGGCAGGCGAGCGAGCAGTACTTC.

The chain combines TRBV7-9 with TRBJ2-7; 7 bases are a match to TRBD2. Germline loops: CDR1 SEHNR, CDR2 FQNEAQ (reference sequence). The CDR3 covers 14 residues. The V gene end was trimmed by 4 bases and the J gene end by 3 bases; junction bases not matched to a gene: 6. CDR3 in DNA: TGTGCCAGCAGCTCGAGCGGGACGATCTACGAGCAGTACTTC. This translates into CASSSSGTIYEQYF.

V gene TRBV2 combines with J gene TRBJ2-5; 9 bases agree with TRBD1. CDR1 is SNHLY and CDR2 is FYNNEI in the germline V gene. J was trimmed by 5 bases and V by 7 bases; bases with no gene match: 11. This CDR3 spans 15 amino acids. The CDR3, as DNA: TGTGCCAGCACCAACCGACAGGGGGGTGACGAGACCCAGTACTTC. This sequence encodes CASTNRQGGDETQYF.

The rearrangement links TRBV12-3 or TRBV12-4 to TRBJ1-1, with a tentative D call TRBD1 (5 bases). V lost 6 bases and J 7 bases, leaving 15 bases between the germline ends. The CDR3 extends over 13 amino acids. CDR3: CASRAVGEVEAFF. As DNA, the CDR3 is TGTGCCAGCAGGGCCGTAGGGGAAGTTGAAGCTTTCTTT.